Listed here are 26 T cell receptor beta chains from one sample, sequenced in a study of T cell changes during pregnancy in multiple sclerosis (dated by TCRdb to about 2019). Library construction relied on the immunoSEQ multiplex PCR assay. Sourced from immuneACCESS, this table was stored by TCRdb with only in-frame sequences that have V and J called. A share of the clones is absent; for the studies checked, an unresolved V gene accounts for under half, and the remainder has no known explanation. This sample comprises 55,000 to 65,000 clones, 75% to 90% of them detected only once. The top ten clones comprise 0.89% of the sample. The source was peripheral blood, collected in the first trimester of pregnancy. These receptors all stem from a female donor in good health, enrolled as a control in a pregnancy study.

This rearrangement joins TRBV7-6 to TRBJ2-5; TRBD2 agrees at 14 bases. The CDR3 has 19 residues. J was trimmed by 4 bases and V by 5 bases; bases with no gene match: 15. Germline V CDR1 and CDR2: SGHVS, FNYEAQ. The CDR3 spells CASSLTRLAGGPGLETQYF. The CDR3, as DNA: TGTGCCAGCAGCCTCACGCGACTAGCGGGGGGGCCAGGATTAGAGACCCAGTACTTC.

The chain couples TRBV27 to TRBJ1-1; 7 nucleotides line up with TRBD1. The CDR3 has 14 amino acids. The ends lost 3 bases at V and 1 base at J; junction bases unmatched: 2. Germline lookup yields CDR1 MNHEY and CDR2 SMNVEV (reference sequence). In nucleotides, the CDR3 is TGTGCCAGCAGTTTCCGGACAGGGAACACTGAAGCTTTCTTT. Residues: CASSFRTGNTEAFF.

CDR3 in DNA: TGTGCCAGCAGCTCAAAACTAGCGGGGACAGATACGCAGTATTTT. This codes for CASSSKLAGTDTQYF. The genes are TRBV7-2 and TRBJ2-3; 10 bases align to TRBD2. Germline CDR1 reads SGHTA; CDR2 reads FQGNSA. J lost 3 bases, V lost 4 bases, and 4 bases had no gene match. The CDR3 consists of 15 residues.

The table lists this clone with a count of one. The rearrangement uses TRBV4-2 and TRBJ1-3; TRBD1 aligns across 8 bases. Germline values: CDR1 LGHNA, CDR2 YNFKEQ. V lost 3 bases and J lost 3; bases outside the gene matches: 4. CDR3 length equals 15 residues. The CDR3, as DNA: TGTGCCAGCAGCCACCCGGACAGGGATGGAAACACCATATATTTT. Protein: CASSHPDRDGNTIYF.

The chain is built from TRBV5-1 and TRBJ1-1, with D perhaps TRBD1 (5 bases). CDR1 is SGHRS and CDR2 is YFSETQ in the germline V gene. The length of the CDR3 is 14 residues. The germline V and J ends were trimmed by 4 bases and 4 bases, with 14 bases remaining between them. In DNA, the CDR3 is TGCGCCAGCAGCATTGGGCCAGGGCCCACTGAAGCTTTCTTT. Residues: CASSIGPGPTEAFF. Variable domain in full (rest from reference TRBV5-1 and TRBJ1-1): KAGVTQTPRYLIKTRGQQVTLSCSPISGHRSVSWYQQTPGQGLQFLFEYFSETQRNKGNFPGRFSGRQFSNSRSEMNVSTLELGDSALYLCASSIGPGPTEAFFGQGTRLTVV.

The chain uses TRBV7-6 and TRBJ2-2; 7 bases are a match to TRBD2. This CDR3 has 13 amino acids. CDR1 and CDR2 from the germline V gene are SGHVS and FNYEAQ. V dropped 6 bases and J dropped 6; count of bases not matched to a gene: 4. The DNA of the CDR3 is TGTGCCAGCAGAAATCTAGCGGCCGGGGAGCTGTTTTTT. Translation: CASRNLAAGELFF.

Concerning this clone: A junction boundary mismatches the germline segment, possibly from a read error. The chain recombines TRBV5-4 with TRBJ1-1, with D maybe TRBD1 (5 bases). Germline values: CDR1 SGHNT, CDR2 YYREEE (reference sequence). The CDR3 has 14 residues. The CDR3 reads CASRGGVEGADAFF. The CDR3 nucleotides read TGTGCCAGCAGGGGTGGGGTTGAAGGGGCTGACGCTTTCTTT.

This sequence joins TRBV4-1 and TRBJ1-5; TRBD1 matches 9 bases. The ends lost 3 bases at V and 4 bases at J; junction bases unmatched: 10. The CDR3 runs to 17 residues. The V gene's germline CDR1 is MGHRA and CDR2 YSYEKL. CDR3 region: CASSHPLRGQGNQPQHF. CDR3 DNA sequence: TGCGCCAGCAGCCACCCCTTGCGGGGACAGGGAAATCAGCCCCAGCATTTT.

The chain couples TRBV9 to TRBJ1-4; unclear D gene. There are 12 residues in the CDR3. Germline V lookup: CDR1 SGDLS, CDR2 YYNGEE. Trimming pared 2 bases from V and 8 bases from J, leaving 7 bases between. Here the CDR3 reads CASSVSGEKLFF. As DNA, the CDR3 is TGTGCCAGCAGCGTCTCAGGAGAAAAACTGTTTTTT.

The V gene is TRBV5-1, the J gene TRBJ1-3, with TRBD1 identical over 8 bases. The germline gives CDR1 SGHRS, CDR2 YFSETQ. This CDR3 comprises 17 residues. J lost 1 base, V lost 1 base, and 7 bases had no gene match. The CDR3 nucleotides are TGCGCCAGCAGCTTGCCGGATCGACAGGGGTCTGGAAACACCATATATTTT. It yields the protein CASSLPDRQGSGNTIYF.

The J gene is TRBJ1-1, the V gene TRBV11-2; D is undetermined. Germline lookup yields CDR1 SGHAT and CDR2 FQNNGV. The CDR3 is 14 residues long. With 0 bases removed from V and 3 bases from J, the gap between germline ends came to 8 bases. CDR3: CASSLDPDYTEAFF. In DNA form, the CDR3 reads TGTGCCAGCAGCTTAGATCCGGACTACACTGAAGCTTTCTTT.

The CDR3 nucleotides are TGTGCCAGCAGCACAATAACCGGGACACCCGAAGCTTTCTTT. Residues: CASSTITGTPEAFF. J is TRBJ1-1 and V is TRBV27; tentative D call: TRBD1 (6 bases). Deletions cut 6 bases from V and 8 bases from J, with 19 bases between. The germline V gene encodes CDR1 MNHEY and CDR2 SMNVEV (reference sequence). The CDR3 covers 14 residues.

This rearrangement joins TRBV30 to TRBJ2-2; no definite D call. V lost 3 bases and J 6 bases, leaving 14 bases between the germline ends. Germline V gene data show CDR1 as GTSNPN and CDR2 as SVGIG (reference sequence). The CDR3 extends over 14 amino acids. The CDR3 bases are TGTGCCTGGAGGGTTACGACCGCGGCCGGGGAGCTGTTTTTT. Translated, it gives CAWRVTTAAGELFF.

This chain joins TRBV13 and TRBJ2-3; 15 bases align to TRBD2. The ends lost 5 bases at V and 4 bases at J; junction bases unmatched: 10. The CDR3 sequence is 18 residues long. In germline, CDR1 is PRHDT, CDR2 FYEKMQ (reference sequence). CDR3 sequence: CASSTRTSGGEVADTQYF. CDR3 nucleotide sequence: TGTGCCAGCAGCACCCGGACTAGCGGGGGGGAGGTGGCAGATACGCAGTATTTT.

This clone was detected only once. CDR3 in DNA: TGTGCCAGCAGCGAATCCGAGATGAACACTGAAGCTTTCTTT. This gives the protein CASSESEMNTEAFF. The chain combines TRBV9 with TRBJ1-1; D is ambiguous. This CDR3 is built from 14 residues. Germline assignment: CDR1 SGDLS and CDR2 YYNGEE. Between the trimmed V and J ends, which lost 3 bases and 0 bases, there was a span of 9 bases.

This chain uses TRBV5-1 with TRBJ2-5, with 12 nucleotides matching TRBD2. Germline assignment: CDR1 SGHRS and CDR2 YFSETQ. The CDR3 is 17 residues long. V lost 4 bases and J lost 7; bases outside the gene matches: 14. DNA of the CDR3: TGCGCCAGCAGCGCCACTAGCGGGGGGCCGTCCGCGCGGACCCAGTACTTC. Its protein is CASSATSGGPSARTQYF.

The chain links TRBV21-1 to TRBJ1-1; the table's D gene call, TRBD1, was not cross checked with the DNA. TRBV21-1 is marked as a pseudogene. The CDR3 contains 15 residues. The CDR3 sequence is CASILRDRGNTEAFF. As DNA, the CDR3 is TGTGCCAGCATCCTCCGGGACAGGGGTAACACTGAAGCTTTCTTT.

The chain carries TRBV11-3 and TRBJ2-1; TRBD2 matches 11 bases. The V and J ends lost 0 bases and 6 bases, in that order; junction bases with no gene match: 7. The germline CDR1 and CDR2 sequences are SGHNT and YENEEA. CDR3 length: 17 amino acids. The CDR3 bases are TGTGCCAGCAGCTTAGATATTAGCGGGGGGGCGCGCAATGAGCAGTTCTTC. As protein: CASSLDISGGARNEQFF.

The chain combines TRBV2 with TRBJ1-1, with D possibly TRBD1 on 6 matching bases. Germline V gene lookup returns CDR1 SNHLY and CDR2 FYNNEI. The CDR3 runs 14 residues. The germline V and J ends were trimmed by 6 bases and 4 bases, with 15 bases remaining between them. The CDR3 DNA reads TGTGCCAGCAGCCTGACGACAGGAGTCACTGAAGCTTTCTTT. Protein sequence: CASSLTTGVTEAFF.

The chain employs TRBV6-4 and TRBJ2-7; a possible D gene is TRBD2 (5 bases). The V end was cut by 0 bases, the J end by 3 bases, with 6 bases between. Germline V gene sequence: CDR1 MRHNA, CDR2 SNTAGT. This CDR3 has 13 amino acids. CDR3 bases: TGTGCCAGCAGTGACTCAGAGGGCTACGAGCAGTACTTC. This sequence encodes CASSDSEGYEQYF.

V is TRBV5-4 and J is TRBJ2-7, with D tentatively TRBD2 (5 bases). The CDR3 length is 14 residues. Trimming took 3 bases from V and 0 from J, leaving 10 bases between them. Looked up from germline, CDR1 is SGHNT and CDR2 is YYREEE (reference sequence). CDR3 nucleotides: TGTGCCAGCAGCTCACGGACTTCCTCCTACGAGCAGTACTTC. Amino acids: CASSSRTSSYEQYF.

This chain uses TRBV5-8 with TRBJ2-7, with D unclear. CDR3 length equals 11 residues. V gave up 3 bases and J gave up 3 bases, with 4 bases separating them. From germline, CDR1 is SGHTS and CDR2 YDEGEE. The CDR3 reads CASSWHYEQYF. For the CDR3, the DNA is TGTGCCAGCAGCTGGCACTACGAGCAGTACTTC. Together with reference TRBV5-8 and TRBJ2-7, the CDR3 gives the full variable domain: EAGVTQSPTHLIKTRGQQATLRCSPISGHTSVYWYQQALGLGLQFLLWYDEGEERNRGNFPPRFSGRQFPNYSSELNVNALELEDSALYLCASSWHYEQYFGPGTRLTVT.

The rearrangement uses TRBV5-1 and TRBJ1-1; possible D gene TRBD1, 6 bases. Trimming shortened V by 2 bases and J by 2 bases, and 13 bases separated the two germline ends. Germline lookup yields CDR1 SGHRS and CDR2 YFSETQ. The CDR3 runs 15 residues. CDR3 amino acids: CASSLPTGLNTEAFF. The DNA for the CDR3 is TGCGCCAGCAGCTTACCGACAGGCTTAAACACTGAAGCTTTCTTT.

This clone was detected only a few times. The rearrangement joins TRBV27 to TRBJ2-1; D is unclear. Per the germline V gene, CDR1 is MNHEY and CDR2 is SMNVEV (reference sequence). The CDR3 is 13 residues long. Trimming left V 2 bases short and J 3 bases short, with 5 bases between. The CDR3 DNA reads as TGTGCCAGCAGTTTAAACAGCTACAATGAGCAGTTCTTC. Encoded protein: CASSLNSYNEQFF.

The V call is TRBV4-2, the J call TRBJ2-1; D not certain. Between the trimmed V and J ends, which lost 1 base and 1 base, there was a span of 11 bases. Germline CDR1 LGHNA, CDR2 YNFKEQ. The CDR3 is made up of 16 amino acids. CDR3 in DNA: TGTGCCAGCAGCCAAGGTTCACGTAGTTCCTACAATGAGCAGTTCTTC. Protein product: CASSQGSRSSYNEQFF.

The gene calls are TRBV4-3 and TRBJ2-2; 11 bases map to TRBD1. Trimming cost V 1 base and J 6 bases; bases outside gene matches: 1. Germline assignment: CDR1 LGHNA and CDR2 YSLEER. The CDR3 consists of 15 residues. The CDR3, as DNA: TGCGCCAGCAGCCAAGGGACAGGGGGCTCCGGGGAGCTGTTTTTT. This sequence encodes CASSQGTGGSGELFF.